The rows below give T cell receptor beta chains drawn from one sample of a study of regulatory T cells in long-lasting Graves disease. TCRdb passed the multiplex PCR reads through MiXCR, listing each CDR3 protein once. The sample has 530,000 or so distinct CDR3 sequences, approximately 12% seen once. Another study also made use of these data, one on T cells in Graves' hyperthyroidism and ophthalmopathy.

The sequences come from peripheral blood mononuclear cells (PBMCs), collected at new diagnosis, from a patient treated with antithyroid drugs. The receptors were sampled from a man between 25 and 39 years old with Graves disease. CDR3s include the opening cysteine and the closing phenylalanine or tryptophan. Fields, in order: J gene, V gene, D gene, clone size, CDR3 DNA, CDR3 protein. A D gene is named only where the DNA matches it firmly. For some rows the clone size is stated as once, few or many, or as a class when expanded; others skip it.

>TRBJ1-5|TRBV11-2|TRBD1|many
TGTGCCAGCAGCCCCGGACAGGGGGCGAGGAGAGAGCCCCAGCATTTT
CASSPGQGARREPQHF
>TRBJ1-4|TRBV7-9|-|-
TGTGCCAGCATCGAGGCCGGGGAACCTAATGAAAAACTGTTTTTT
CASIEAGEPNEKLFF
>TRBJ2-4|TRBV5-1|-|-
TGCGCCAGCAGCCTAGAGGGGCCCTGGGACATTCAGTACTTC
CASSLEGPWDIQYF
>TRBJ2-2|TRBV9|-|-
TGTGCCAGCAGCGTACAGGGGCCGATAACCGGGGAGCTGTTTTTT
CASSVQGPITGELFF
>TRBJ2-7|TRBV20-1|-|many
TGCAGTGCTAGAGAACCCGGGACTGTAAATTACGAGCAGTACTTC
CSAREPGTVNYEQYF
>TRBJ2-7|TRBV6-1|-|many
TGTGCCAGCAGGCCAGGGGACCTCTCCTACGAGCAGTACTTC
CASRPGDLSYEQYF
>TRBJ1-1|TRBV7-9|-|many
TGTGCCAGCACCCCTACGGACAAGAACACTGAAGCTTTCTTT
CASTPTDKNTEAFF
>TRBJ2-3|TRBV20-1|TRBD2|many
TGCAGTGCTGGGATATACGCGACTAGCGGGGAAAGGGTAGATACGCAGTATTTT
CSAGIYATSGERVDTQYF
>TRBJ2-1|TRBV25-1|-|-
TGTGCCAGCAGTGTTAGGGGCGCCTTCGATGAGCAGTTCTTC
CASSVRGAFDEQFF
>TRBJ1-3|TRBV6-1|-|many
TGTGCCAGCAAGGGCAGAAAGGAATCTGGAAACACCATATATTTT
CASKGRKESGNTIYF
>TRBJ2-5|TRBV2|TRBD2|-
TGTGCCAGCCAGGGACTAGCGGAACCGCGGGGAGAGACCCAGTACTTC
CASQGLAEPRGETQYF
>TRBJ2-5|TRBV12-3/TRBV12-4|-|many
TGTGCCAGCAGTCAGGGGTCGACAGGAGAGACCCAGTACTTC
CASSQGSTGETQYF
>TRBJ2-1|TRBV29-1|-|many
TGCAGCGTTGAGGCGGGGAGCTCCTACAATGAGCAGTTCTTC
CSVEAGSSYNEQFF
>TRBJ1-1|TRBV25-1|-|few
TGTGCCAGCAGTTTTACGCTCGACACTGAAGCTTTCTTT
CASSFTLDTEAFF
>TRBJ2-3|TRBV27|-|-
TGTACCATTCGCCCCGGACGTTCCACAGATACGCAGTATTTT
CTIRPGRSTDTQYF
>TRBJ1-1|TRBV5-1|-|-
TGCGCCAGCGGTAAACAGGGTGGGGATACTGAAGCTTTCTTT
CASGKQGGDTEAFF
>TRBJ2-5|TRBV24-1|TRBD1|many
TGTGCCACCAGTGATGCCGGGACAGGCCAAGAGACCCAGTACTTC
CATSDAGTGQETQYF
>TRBJ1-2|TRBV6-1|-|-
TGTGCCAGCACCCGGCGACAGGTGGATGTAGGCTACACCTTC
CASTRRQVDVGYTF
>TRBJ2-1|TRBV11-2|-|many
TGTGCCAGCAGCTTACGGCTAGTGAGCTCCTACAATGAGCAGTTCTTC
CASSLRLVSSYNEQFF
>TRBJ1-5|TRBV12-3/TRBV12-4|-|many
TGTGCCAGCAGTTTCCGGGGTGTCGGCAATCAGCCCCAGCATTTT
CASSFRGVGNQPQHF
>TRBJ1-5|TRBV3-1|-|many
TGTGCCAGCAGCCATTTCGCTAGCAATCAGCCCCAGCATTTT
CASSHFASNQPQHF
>TRBJ2-5|TRBV6-1|TRBD2|many
TGTGCCAGCAGTGAAGAACGGGGGGTAGTAGAGACCCAGTACTTC
CASSEERGVVETQYF